This T cell receptor (beta chain) appears in the sequencing data of a study of blood T cells in healthy people across ages. Whole-study context: Per two T cells, template switching captured roughly one barcoded beta molecule.

This clonotype turned up a few times. Per sample, extraction of total RNA gave at least 5.5 micrograms in every case. Alongside a J-beta primer mix, a sample-barcoded 5' primer served in a second PCR lasting about 6 to 11 cycles. A minimum of 2.5 million CDR3-containing paired-end reads was obtained for each sample. TCRdb re-analysed the 5' RACE reads in MiXCR, keeping a single row per CDR3 protein. The sample yields roughly 680,000 distinct CDR3 sequences, over 40% seen once. The sequence was obtained from a woman of 80 years or more in good health. Input material: blood.

DNA of the CDR3: TGTGCCAGCAGCCTGGGACAGGAGAACACTGAAGCTTTCTTT. Its protein is CASSLGQENTEAFF. The chain employs TRBV7-9 and TRBJ1-1, with TRBD1 matching over 8 bases. This CDR3 has 14 amino acids. V was clipped by 5 bases and J by 1 base; unmatched bases: 3. In germline, CDR1 is SEHNR, CDR2 FQNEAQ (reference sequence).